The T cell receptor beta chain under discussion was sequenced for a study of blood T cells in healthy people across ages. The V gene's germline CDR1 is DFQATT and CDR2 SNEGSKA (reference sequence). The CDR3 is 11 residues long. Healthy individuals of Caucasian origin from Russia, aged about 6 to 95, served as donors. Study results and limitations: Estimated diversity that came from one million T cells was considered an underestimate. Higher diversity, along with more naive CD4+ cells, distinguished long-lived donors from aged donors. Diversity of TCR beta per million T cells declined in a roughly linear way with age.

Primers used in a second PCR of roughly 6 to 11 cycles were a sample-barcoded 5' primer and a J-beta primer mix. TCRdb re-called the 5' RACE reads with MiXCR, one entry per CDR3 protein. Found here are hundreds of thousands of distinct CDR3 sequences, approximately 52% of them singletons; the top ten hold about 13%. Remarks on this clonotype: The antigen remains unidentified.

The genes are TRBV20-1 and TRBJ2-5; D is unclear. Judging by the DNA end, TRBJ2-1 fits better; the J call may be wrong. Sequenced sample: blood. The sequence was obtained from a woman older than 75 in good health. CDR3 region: CGEWYQETQFF. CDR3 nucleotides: TGCGGTGAGTGGTACCAAGAGACCCAGTTCTTC.